Listed below are T cell receptor beta chains from one sample, sequenced in a study of radiotherapy plus CTLA-4 blockade in lung cancer. This table comes from immunoSEQ multiplex PCR, and its TCRdb copy is limited to in-frame clones, with some not included. The sample shows roughly 30,000 clones, more than 75% of them seen only once. Specimen: peripheral blood, collected from a patient treated with radiotherapy plus ipilimumab. These receptors originate from a human donor with non-small cell lung cancer who had stable disease on radiotherapy plus ipilimumab. CDR3s include the opening cysteine and the closing phenylalanine or tryptophan.

cdr3_aa	v_call	j_call	cdr3_length
CASSLQGEADGYTF	TRBV7-9	TRBJ1-2	14
CASSSGVRGTEAFF	TRBV5-1	TRBJ1-1	14
CASSEDRGTYNEQFF	TRBV6-1	TRBJ2-1	15
CASRFASSYNSPLHF	TRBV27	TRBJ1-6	15
CSATPTAEQFF	TRBV20-1	TRBJ2-1	11
CASILGTGHEKLFF	TRBV6-5	TRBJ1-4	14
CASSLGTGDVKLFF	TRBV5-1	TRBJ1-4	14
CASSLLTGAGNTIYF	TRBV25-1	TRBJ1-3	15
CASSRDSAETQYF	TRBV6-4	TRBJ2-5	13
CASSLVWAAEAFF	TRBV7-2	TRBJ1-1	13
CASSAQSSNQPQHF	TRBV7-2	TRBJ1-5	14
CASSPRTSKFF	TRBV19	TRBJ2-1	11
CASSLVTRAGELFF	TRBV11-2	TRBJ2-2	14
CASSHPRQALNTEAFF	TRBV4-2	TRBJ1-1	16
CASTPSVQSLFEKLFF	TRBV11-2	TRBJ1-4	16
CASSLVGGRYGYTF	TRBV7-2	TRBJ1-2	14
CASSVGGFDTEAFF	TRBV9	TRBJ1-1	14
CASSPGTALEAFF	TRBV27	TRBJ1-1	13
CASSLNAGVGDYGYTF	TRBV28	TRBJ1-2	16
CASSLASGGSYEQYF	TRBV5-4	TRBJ2-7	15
CASSLGQRHTEAFF	TRBV5-1	TRBJ1-1	14
CASSANDRGPYEQYF	TRBV9	TRBJ2-7	15
CASSTTGTIYF	TRBV28	TRBJ1-3	11